Reported below is one TCR beta chain. The antigen remains unidentified. Assay used: immunoSEQ multiplex PCR; TCRdb lists only in-frame clones, some missing. The data contain roughly 45,000 clones, roughly four fifths of them singletons. The source of the sample is a study of PD-L1 blockade in urothelial cancer. Overall study: Between 0 and 3 chemotherapy regimens preceded treatment for each patient.

Broader study findings: Pretreatment clonality of the blood TCR repertoire below the median was predictive of superior survival.

Time point in this sample: peripheral blood 6 weeks after treatment start. The patients had locally advanced or metastatic urothelial carcinoma. This CDR3 has 14 residues. V was trimmed by 3 bases and J by 2 bases, leaving 11 bases between them. Germline lookup yields CDR1 ENHRY and CDR2 SYGVKD. The specimen was PBMCs, collected around atezolizumab (anti-PD-L1) treatment. V usage is TRBV10-3 and J usage is TRBJ2-7, with TRBD1 as a possible D gene (6 bases). The clonotype comes from a man aged 55-75 years with urothelial cancer. CDR3 DNA sequence: TGTGCCATCAGTGAAGGTGACAGGACCTACGAGCAGTACTTC. As protein: CAISEGDRTYEQYF.